In this sample, the clone carrying this T cell receptor (beta chain) turned up many times. The data are from a study of neurological immune-mediated disorders. TCRdb ran MiXCR on the 5' RACE reads and lists one entry per CDR3 protein. The table shows 25,000 to 35,000 distinct CDR3 sequences, with about 16% occurring only once. V was clipped by 0 bases and J by 5 bases, with 12 bases between them. The germline V gene encodes CDR1 SGHRS and CDR2 YFSETQ. The CDR3 has 14 residues. The study drew its healthy controls from blood bank volunteers in Maryland, USA. What was sequenced was PBMCs. This clonotype was sampled from a man aged 65 to 79 in good health. This chain connects TRBV5-1 to TRBJ2-7; the D is unclear. CDR3 loop: CASSLEGGSHEQYF. CDR3 in DNA: TGCGCCAGCAGCTTGGAGGGTGGCAGCCACGAGCAGTACTTC. Together with reference TRBV5-1 and TRBJ2-7, the CDR3 gives the full variable domain: KAGVTQTPRYLIKTRGQQVTLSCSPISGHRSVSWYQQTPGQGLQFLFEYFSETQRNKGNFPGRFSGRQFSNSRSEMNVSTLELGDSALYLCASSLEGGSHEQYFGPGTRLTVT.